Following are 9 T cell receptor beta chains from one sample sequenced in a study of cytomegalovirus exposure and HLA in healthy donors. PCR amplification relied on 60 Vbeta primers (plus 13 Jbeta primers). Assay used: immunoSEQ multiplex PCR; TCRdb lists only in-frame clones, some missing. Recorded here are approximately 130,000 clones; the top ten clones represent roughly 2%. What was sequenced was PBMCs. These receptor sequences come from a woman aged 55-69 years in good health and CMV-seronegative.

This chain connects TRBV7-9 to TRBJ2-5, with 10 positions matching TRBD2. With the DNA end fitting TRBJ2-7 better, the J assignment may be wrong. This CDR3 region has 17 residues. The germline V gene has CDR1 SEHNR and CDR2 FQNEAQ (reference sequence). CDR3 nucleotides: TGTGCCAGCAGTCAAGGTATCATACCGGGACTAGCGAGCGAGCAGTACTTC. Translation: CASSQGIIPGLASEQYF.

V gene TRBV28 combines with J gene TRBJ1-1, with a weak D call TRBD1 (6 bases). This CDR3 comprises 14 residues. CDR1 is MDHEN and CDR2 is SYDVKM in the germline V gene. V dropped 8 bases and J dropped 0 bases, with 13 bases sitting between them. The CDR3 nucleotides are TGTGCCAGCCTAAGGGGGATAATGAACACTGAAGCTTTCTTT. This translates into CASLRGIMNTEAFF.

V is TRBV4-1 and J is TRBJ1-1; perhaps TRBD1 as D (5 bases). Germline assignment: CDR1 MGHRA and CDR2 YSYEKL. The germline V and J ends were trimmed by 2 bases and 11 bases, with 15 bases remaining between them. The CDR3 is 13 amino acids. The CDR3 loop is CASSQLGGGFAFF. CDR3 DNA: TGCGCCAGCAGCCAATTGGGGGGGGGTTTCGCTTTCTTT.

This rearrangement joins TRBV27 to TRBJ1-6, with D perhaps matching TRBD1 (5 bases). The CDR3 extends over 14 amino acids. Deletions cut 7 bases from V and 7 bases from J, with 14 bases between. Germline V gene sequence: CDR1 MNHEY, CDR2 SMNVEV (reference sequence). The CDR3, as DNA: TGTGCCAGCAAACCTCCCAGGGTCAATTCACCCCTCCACTTT. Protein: CASKPPRVNSPLHF.

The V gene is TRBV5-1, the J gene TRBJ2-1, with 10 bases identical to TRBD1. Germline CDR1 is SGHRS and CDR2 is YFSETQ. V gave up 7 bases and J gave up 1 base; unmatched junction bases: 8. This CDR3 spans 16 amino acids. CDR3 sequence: CASGTGTGESYNEQFF. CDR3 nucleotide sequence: TGCGCCAGCGGCACGGGGACAGGGGAGTCCTACAATGAGCAGTTCTTC.

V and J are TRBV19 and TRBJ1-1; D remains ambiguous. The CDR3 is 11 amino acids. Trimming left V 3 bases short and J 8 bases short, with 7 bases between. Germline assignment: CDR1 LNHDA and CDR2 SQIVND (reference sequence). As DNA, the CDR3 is TGTGCCAGTAGTATGAGGATCGAAGCTTTCTTT. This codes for CASSMRIEAFF.

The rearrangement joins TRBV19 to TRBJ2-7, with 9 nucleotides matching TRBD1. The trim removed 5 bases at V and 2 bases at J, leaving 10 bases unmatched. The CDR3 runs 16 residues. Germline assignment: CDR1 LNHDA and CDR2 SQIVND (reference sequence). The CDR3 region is CASSHSGTGRPYEQYF. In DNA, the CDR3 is TGTGCCAGTAGTCACTCCGGGACAGGGCGCCCCTACGAGCAGTACTTC.

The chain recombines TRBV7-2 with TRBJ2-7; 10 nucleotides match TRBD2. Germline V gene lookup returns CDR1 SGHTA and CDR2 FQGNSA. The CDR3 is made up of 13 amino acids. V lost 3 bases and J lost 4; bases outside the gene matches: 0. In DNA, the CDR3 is TGTGCCAGCAGCTTTAGCGGGAGGTACGAGCAGTACTTC. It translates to CASSFSGRYEQYF.

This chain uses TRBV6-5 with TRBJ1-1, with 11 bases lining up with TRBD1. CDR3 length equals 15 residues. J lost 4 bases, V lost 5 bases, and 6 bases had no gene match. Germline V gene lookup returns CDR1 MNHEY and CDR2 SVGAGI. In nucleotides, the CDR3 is TGTGCCAGCAGTACGTACGGGACAGGGGGCACTGAAGCTTTCTTT. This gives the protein CASSTYGTGGTEAFF.